The next 6 T cell receptor beta chains were all read from a single sample in a study of metastatic and nonmetastatic thyroid tumors. MiXCR was used by TCRdb to re-call the PCR reads. Of about 40,000 clones listed, 25% to 30% are singletons. Before thyroid surgery, none of the patients had received any treatment. The sample comprised blood. The receptors stem from a male donor with papillary thyroid cancer or a benign thyroid nodule (not recorded which). Some clones in this sample may be carry-over from other donors' samples.

This clone has at least ten counts. The junction departs from germline at one end; a sequencing error may be responsible. The chain links TRBV6-2 or TRBV6-3 to TRBJ1-5; unclear D gene. Germline-derived CDR1 and CDR2 are MNHEY and SVGEGT. CDR3 length: 15 amino acids. The CDR3, as DNA: TGTGCCAGTAGTTCAGGTCCCCATAGCAATCAGCCCCAGCATTTT. It codes for CASSSGPHSNQPQHF.

This clone was counted many times. CDR3 residues: CAGGAWQPQHF. CDR3 bases: TGTGCCGGGGGGGCTTGGCAGCCCCAGCATTTT. The genes are TRBV6-1 and TRBJ1-5; D possibly corresponds to TRBD1 (6 bases). V dropped 11 bases and J dropped 7 bases, with 12 bases sitting between them. There are 11 residues in the CDR3. Germline assignment: CDR1 MNHNS and CDR2 SASEGT.

Comments on this clone: At one end the junction does not follow the germline gene, possibly because of a read error. The chain carries TRBV5-8 and TRBJ2-7; D possibly corresponds to TRBD2 (5 bases). Per germline, CDR1 SGHTS and CDR2 YDEGEE. This CDR3 comprises 15 residues. The CDR3 DNA is TGTGCCAGCAGACTACTAGGACGCCCGACCTACGAGCAATACTTC. Translated, it gives CASRLLGRPTYEQYF.

V and J are TRBV12-3 or TRBV12-4 and TRBJ1-3, with unresolved D. The CDR3 extends over 15 amino acids. V shed 1 base and J shed 0 bases, with 7 bases lying between them. Written as DNA, the CDR3 is TGTGCCAGCAGTTTAGGCGGTAACTCTGGAAACACCATATATTTT. This codes for CASSLGGNSGNTIYF.

The V call is TRBV9, the J call TRBJ2-2, with D possibly matching TRBD1 (6 bases). Germline values: CDR1 SGDLS, CDR2 YYNGEE. The length of the CDR3 is 15 residues. The V end was cut by 0 bases, the J end by 4 bases, with 10 bases between. The CDR3 reads CASSVGQGSTGELFF. The CDR3 DNA follows: TGTGCCAGCAGCGTAGGGCAGGGGAGCACCGGGGAGCTGTTTTTT. The full variable domain, completed using reference TRBV9 and TRBJ2-2, is DSGVTQTPKHLITATGQRVTLRCSPRSGDLSVYWYQQSLDQGLQFLIQYYNGEERAKGNILERFSAQQFPDLHSELNLSSLELGDSALYFCASSVGQGSTGELFFGEGSRLTVL.

This clone was detected ten times or more. The rearrangement links TRBV7-8 to TRBJ1-5; D remains unclear. V lost 1 base, J lost 3 bases, and 19 bases lay in between. Germline V gives CDR1 SGHVS, CDR2 FQNEAQ. CDR3 length: 18 residues. CDR3 nucleotides: TGTGCCAGCAGCTTAGGGGCAGTATTTTTCGATCACAATCAGCCCCAGCATTTT. Its translation: CASSLGAVFFDHNQPQHF. Full variable domain (outside the CDR3, taken from reference TRBV7-8 and TRBJ1-5): GAGVSQSPRYKVAKRGQDVALRCDPISGHVSLFWYQQALGQGPEFLTYFQNEAQLDKSGLPSDRFFAERPEGSVSTLKIQRTQQEDSAVYLCASSLGAVFFDHNQPQHFGDGTRLSIL.